Reported below is one T cell receptor (beta chain). Its antigen remains unidentified. This entry is derived from a study of PD-1 blockade in classical Hodgkin lymphoma. General observations from the study: Before treatment, complete responders showed about the same diversity as newly diagnosed patients.

Only in-frame clones appear in the TCRdb table, and some are missing; sequencing was by immunoSEQ multiplex PCR. The profile shows 2,000 or so clones, about 80% of them singletons. Every patient was affected by relapse after autologous stem cell transplantation, while exposure to brentuximab vedotin was not uniform. Researchers pulled CD8+ T cells out of thawed PBMCs using magnetic negative selection. J lost 7 bases, V lost 6 bases, and 9 bases had no gene match. Germline V CDR1 and CDR2: MNHEY, SMNVEV (reference sequence). This CDR3 region has 14 residues. The chain combines TRBV27 with TRBJ2-1; 7 bases map to TRBD1. Sequenced material: CD8+ T cells from blood, taken at baseline. The origin of this receptor is a human donor with classical Hodgkin lymphoma. Here the CDR3 reads CASSPGTVQNEQFF. The CDR3 coding sequence is TGTGCCAGCAGCCCCGGGACAGTTCAGAATGAGCAGTTCTTC.